The 30 T cell receptor beta chains below were found in one sample sequenced in a study of T cell changes during pregnancy in multiple sclerosis. This table comes from immunoSEQ multiplex PCR, and its TCRdb copy is limited to in-frame clones, with some not included. This sample has 25,000 to 40,000 clones, with 91% found just once. This sample comprised CD8+ T cells from peripheral blood mononuclear cells, obtained in the second trimester of pregnancy. These receptors originate from a female donor in good health, enrolled as a control in a pregnancy study.

The rearrangement uses TRBV14 and TRBJ1-2, with D hard to call. CDR1 is SGHDN and CDR2 is FVKESK in the germline V gene. Trimming left V 4 bases short and J 0 bases short, with 12 bases between. The CDR3 loop spans 15 amino acids. The CDR3 protein is CASSPSHSPNYGYTF. CDR3 DNA: TGTGCCAGCAGCCCGAGCCACAGCCCTAACTATGGCTACACCTTC.

V usage is TRBV4-3 and J usage is TRBJ2-1; the D gene is possibly TRBD2 (7 bases). The germline V gene encodes CDR1 LGHNA and CDR2 YSLEER. V lost 0 bases to trimming and J lost 9 bases, with 12 bases between them. There are 14 residues in the CDR3. The CDR3 coding sequence is TGCGCCAGCAGCCAAGATTCGGGGGGCTCTGAGCAGTTCTTC. It is translated as CASSQDSGGSEQFF.

The gene calls are TRBV4-2 and TRBJ2-7; D is unclear. V lost 8 bases and J lost 1, with 15 bases in between. The germline gives CDR1 LGHNA, CDR2 YNFKEQ. The CDR3 consists of 14 residues. CDR3 DNA sequence: TGTGCCAGCTCCCCAGCCAGGCAGTCCTACGAGCAGTACTTC. The encoded protein is CASSPARQSYEQYF.

This rearrangement joins TRBV27 to TRBJ1-1; D perhaps matches TRBD1 (6 bases). The germline V gene encodes CDR1 MNHEY and CDR2 SMNVEV (reference sequence). The CDR3 extends over 14 amino acids. V shed 5 bases and J shed 1 base, with 11 bases lying between them. The CDR3 DNA reads TGTGCCAGCAGTCAGGGGTGGGCGAACACTGAAGCTTTCTTT. This translates into CASSQGWANTEAFF.

The chain couples TRBV7-8 to TRBJ1-3; 7 bases line up with TRBD1. The CDR3 has 14 residues. Germline loops: CDR1 SGHVS, CDR2 FQNEAQ. V was pared by 6 bases and J by 6 bases, with 8 bases of the junction left unmatched. CDR3 in amino acids: CASRLDRALNTIYF. CDR3 in DNA: TGTGCCAGCAGACTTGACAGGGCATTAAACACCATATATTTT.

The gene calls are TRBV30 and TRBJ2-3, with 8 positions matching TRBD1. In germline, CDR1 is GTSNPN, CDR2 SVGIG (reference sequence). This CDR3 spans 15 amino acids. V was clipped by 4 bases and J by 4 bases; unmatched bases: 10. The CDR3 region is CAWTYRGLGADTQYF. For the CDR3, the DNA is TGTGCCTGGACATACAGGGGGTTAGGGGCAGATACGCAGTATTTT.

The chain is built from TRBV11-1 and TRBJ2-2; D may be TRBD2 (7 bases). The CDR3 is 19 amino acids. The V gene lost 2 bases and the J gene lost 0 bases, with 19 bases spanning the gap. The germline V gene encodes CDR1 SGHAT and CDR2 FQDESV (reference sequence). The CDR3 nucleotides are TGTGCCAGCAGCTTAAGTAGTGGCGGGGGCTTATCGAACACCGGGGAGCTGTTTTTT. Translation gives CASSLSSGGGLSNTGELFF.

The rearrangement joins TRBV6-4 to TRBJ2-3, with 11 bases lining up with TRBD2. This CDR3 spans 16 amino acids. V lost 5 bases, J lost 5 bases, and 9 bases stayed unmatched. Germline values: CDR1 MRHNA, CDR2 SNTAGT. This CDR3 reads CASSPFSGGAIDTQYF. The DNA for the CDR3 is TGTGCCAGCAGTCCATTTAGCGGGGGGGCCATAGATACGCAGTATTTT.

This chain links TRBV27 with TRBJ2-7; D gene uncertain. The CDR3 runs 13 residues. In germline, CDR1 is MNHEY, CDR2 SMNVEV (reference sequence). Trimming removed 3 bases at V and 3 bases at J, with 9 bases between. The CDR3 region is CASSFGQYYEQYF. For the CDR3, the DNA is TGTGCCAGCAGTTTTGGCCAGTACTACGAGCAGTACTTC.

The chain employs TRBV30 and TRBJ2-2, with a tentative D call TRBD2 (5 bases). There are 14 residues in the CDR3. Germline V gives CDR1 GTSNPN, CDR2 SVGIG (reference sequence). V was pared by 4 bases and J by 3 bases, with 12 bases between. The CDR3 bases are TGTGCCTGGACCGAGGGAAGTTACACCGGGGAGCTGTTTTTT. Translated: CAWTEGSYTGELFF.

V gene TRBV5-8 combines with J gene TRBJ2-7, with 7 positions matching TRBD1. The CDR3 extends over 15 amino acids. V lost 2 bases to trimming and J lost 3 bases; unmatched junction nucleotides: 8. CDR1 and CDR2 from the germline V gene are SGHTS and YDEGEE. In nucleotides, the CDR3 is TGTGCCAGCAGCTTTCCCGGGACAGCGTTCTACGAGCAGTACTTC. Encoded protein: CASSFPGTAFYEQYF.

The chain uses TRBV4-3 and TRBJ2-7; weak D call: TRBD2 (6 bases). Per germline, CDR1 LGHNA and CDR2 YSLEER. V lost 0 bases and J lost 1, with 10 bases in between. This CDR3 is built from 15 residues. This CDR3 is CASSQDFRGSYEQYF. DNA for the CDR3: TGCGCCAGCAGCCAAGATTTCCGGGGGTCCTACGAGCAGTACTTC.

The CDR3, as DNA: TGTGCCAGCAGCGTAGATGGGGGGGGCGGAAATGAGCAGTTCTTC. Translated: CASSVDGGGGNEQFF. The genes are TRBV9 and TRBJ2-1; possibly TRBD2 for D (7 bases). With 0 bases removed from V and 7 bases from J, the gap between germline ends came to 14 bases. In germline, CDR1 is SGDLS, CDR2 YYNGEE. The CDR3 is made up of 15 amino acids. The complete variable domain, with remaining parts taken from reference TRBV9 and TRBJ2-1, reads DSGVTQTPKHLITATGQRVTLRCSPRSGDLSVYWYQQSLDQGLQFLIQYYNGEERAKGNILERFSAQQFPDLHSELNLSSLELGDSALYFCASSVDGGGGNEQFFGPGTRLTVL.

The chain is built from TRBV19 and TRBJ2-2; 9 bases match TRBD1. The CDR3 runs to 15 residues. V shed 5 bases and J 1 base; nucleotides not matched to a gene: 2. Germline V gives CDR1 LNHDA, CDR2 SQIVND (reference sequence). CDR3 in DNA: TGTGCCAGTAGTCCGGGACAGGGGAACACCGGGGAGCTGTTTTTT. Residues: CASSPGQGNTGELFF.

The chain links TRBV2 to TRBJ2-7; 9 bases align to TRBD1. Trimming cost V 5 bases and J 0 bases; bases outside gene matches: 5. From germline, CDR1 is SNHLY and CDR2 FYNNEI. This CDR3 is 15 amino acids long. The CDR3: CASSSPGQGSYEQYF. CDR3 in DNA: TGTGCCAGCAGTTCTCCGGGACAGGGCTCCTACGAGCAGTACTTC.

This clone was recorded once. The J gene is TRBJ2-5, the V gene TRBV25-1; possible D gene TRBD2, 6 bases. The CDR3 totals 13 residues. CDR1 and CDR2 from the germline V gene are MGHDK and SYGVNS. V lost 2 bases and J 11 bases, leaving 15 bases between the germline ends. The CDR3 bases are TGTGCCAGCAGTGAAATGCTACCGGGGGAGCAGTACTTC. It translates to CASSEMLPGEQYF.

This chain uses TRBV7-2 with TRBJ1-2; 8 bases map to TRBD1. Per germline, CDR1 SGHTA and CDR2 FQGNSA. The CDR3 is 14 residues long. Unmatched junction bases numbered 1, after V lost 0 bases and J lost 4 bases. Here the CDR3 reads CASSLAGQGYGYTF. For the CDR3, the DNA is TGTGCCAGCAGCTTAGCAGGACAGGGCTATGGCTACACCTTC.

V usage is TRBV7-3 and J usage is TRBJ1-6, with a possible D match to TRBD1 (5 bases). Germline V gives CDR1 SGHTA, CDR2 FQGTGA. V lost 4 bases, J lost 9 bases, and 13 bases lay in between. This CDR3 spans 14 amino acids. The CDR3 loop reads CASSSRDQGSPLHF. The DNA for the CDR3 is TGTGCCAGCAGCTCAAGGGATCAGGGTTCACCCCTCCACTTT.

This chain uses TRBV29-1 with TRBJ2-6, with TRBD1 matching over 8 bases. The CDR3 is 17 residues long. With 3 bases clipped from V and 2 bases from J, the junction kept 9 bases outside the gene matches. Germline V CDR1 and CDR2: SQVTM, ANQGSEA. The CDR3 region is CSVERTDREAGANVLTF. In DNA form, the CDR3 reads TGCAGCGTTGAGAGGACGGACAGGGAGGCTGGGGCCAACGTCCTGACTTTC.

The J gene is TRBJ2-2, the V gene TRBV6-4; the D is unclear. The CDR3 sequence is 13 residues long. V was clipped by 2 bases and J by 3 bases, with 4 bases between them. Looked up from germline, CDR1 is MRHNA and CDR2 is SNTAGT. CDR3 sequence reads: CASSDGDTGELFF. The CDR3 coding sequence is TGTGCCAGCAGTGACGGAGACACCGGGGAGCTGTTTTTT.

The V call is TRBV2, the J call TRBJ1-2; D possibly corresponds to TRBD1 (5 bases). From germline, CDR1 is SNHLY and CDR2 FYNNEI. The V and J ends lost 7 bases and 5 bases respectively, with 17 bases between them. The CDR3 runs to 14 residues. The CDR3 sequence is CASTQYGGGYGYTF. In DNA, the CDR3 is TGTGCCAGCACTCAATACGGGGGAGGATATGGCTACACCTTC.

The chain employs TRBV27 and TRBJ2-7; D might be TRBD2 (6 bases). V was shortened by 5 bases and J by 6 bases, with 17 bases between the two germline ends. The germline gives CDR1 MNHEY, CDR2 SMNVEV (reference sequence). There are 14 residues in the CDR3. The CDR3 coding sequence is TGTGCCAGCAGTGAGAGGGCAGGGAGGAGCGAGCAGTACTTC. Protein product: CASSERAGRSEQYF.

The rearrangement joins TRBV27 to TRBJ1-1, with 7 positions matching TRBD1. From germline, CDR1 is MNHEY and CDR2 SMNVEV (reference sequence). The CDR3 length is 14 residues. V lost 5 bases, J lost 4 bases, and 7 bases stayed unmatched. CDR3 nucleotides: TGTGCCAGCAGTCTCCCGGGACAGAGCACTGAAGCTTTCTTT. Translated: CASSLPGQSTEAFF.

On this clone: This sample also contains other DNA sequences that code for the same CDR3. V usage is TRBV4-3 and J usage is TRBJ2-7, with D unresolved. The CDR3 consists of 14 residues. The V gene's germline CDR1 is LGHNA and CDR2 YSLEER. With 3 bases removed from V and 1 base from J, the gap between germline ends came to 10 bases. CDR3 residues: CASSQGRGSYEQYF. CDR3 in DNA: TGCGCCAGCAGCCAGGGTCGAGGTTCCTACGAGCAGTACTTC.

This sequence joins TRBV19 and TRBJ1-4; 10 bases agree with TRBD1. V lost 6 bases and J lost 7; bases outside the gene matches: 5. The CDR3 spans 14 residues. CDR1 and CDR2 (germline): LNHDA, SQIVND (reference sequence). CDR3: CASSETGGSEKLFF. The CDR3 nucleotides are TGTGCCAGTAGCGAGACAGGGGGCTCTGAAAAACTGTTTTTT. Using reference TRBV19 and TRBJ1-4 for the parts outside the CDR3, the full variable domain is DGGITQSPKYLFRKEGQNVTLSCEQNLNHDAMYWYRQDPGQGLRLIYYSQIVNDFQKGDIAEGYSVSREKKESFPLTVTSAQKNPTAFYLCASSETGGSEKLFFGSGTQLSVL.

This chain joins TRBV6-1 and TRBJ1-4, with a possible D match to TRBD1 (5 bases). The V end lost 5 bases, the J end lost 4 bases, and 11 bases lay between the germline ends. CDR1 and CDR2 (germline): MNHNS, SASEGT. CDR3 length: 14 residues. This CDR3 reads CASSPGRGNEKLFF. The CDR3 DNA is TGTGCCAGCAGTCCGGGGCGGGGTAATGAAAAACTGTTTTTT.

The gene calls are TRBV9 and TRBJ1-6; 8 bases match TRBD1. This CDR3 is built from 14 residues. CDR1 and CDR2 (germline): SGDLS, YYNGEE. V lost 0 bases, J lost 7 bases, and 0 bases stayed unmatched. CDR3 loop: CASSVDRGNSPLHF. CDR3 in DNA: TGTGCCAGCAGCGTAGACAGGGGGAATTCACCCCTCCACTTT. Complete variable domain (other parts from reference TRBV9 and TRBJ1-6): DSGVTQTPKHLITATGQRVTLRCSPRSGDLSVYWYQQSLDQGLQFLIQYYNGEERAKGNILERFSAQQFPDLHSELNLSSLELGDSALYFCASSVDRGNSPLHFGNGTRLTVT.

This clone was observed once. The V gene is TRBV13, the J gene TRBJ2-7; 9 bases are a match to TRBD2. V shed 5 bases, J shed 4 bases, and the junction held 15 bases outside the gene matches. This CDR3 is 17 amino acids long. Germline V lookup: CDR1 PRHDT, CDR2 FYEKMQ (reference sequence). The CDR3 bases are TGTGCCAGCAGCACGAGAACCGGGACTAGCTTACCGTACGAGCAGTACTTC. It encodes CASSTRTGTSLPYEQYF.

The genes are TRBV11-2 and TRBJ1-4; unclear D gene. The germline CDR1 and CDR2 sequences are SGHAT and FQNNGV. V lost 0 bases and J 0 bases, leaving 11 bases between the germline ends. This CDR3 is built from 17 residues. This CDR3 is CASSLDSGYATNEKLFF. CDR3 sequence (DNA): TGTGCCAGCAGCTTAGATTCGGGGTATGCAACTAATGAAAAACTGTTTTTT.

This clone was seen a single time. J is TRBJ1-1 and V is TRBV12-5; D is unresolved. There are 14 residues in the CDR3. Trimming removed 2 bases at V and 0 bases at J, with 7 bases between. Germline CDR1 and CDR2: LGHNT and FRNRAP. The CDR3 coding sequence is TGTGCTAGTGGTTTGATGGCCTTGAACACTGAAGCTTTCTTT. Protein product: CASGLMALNTEAFF.